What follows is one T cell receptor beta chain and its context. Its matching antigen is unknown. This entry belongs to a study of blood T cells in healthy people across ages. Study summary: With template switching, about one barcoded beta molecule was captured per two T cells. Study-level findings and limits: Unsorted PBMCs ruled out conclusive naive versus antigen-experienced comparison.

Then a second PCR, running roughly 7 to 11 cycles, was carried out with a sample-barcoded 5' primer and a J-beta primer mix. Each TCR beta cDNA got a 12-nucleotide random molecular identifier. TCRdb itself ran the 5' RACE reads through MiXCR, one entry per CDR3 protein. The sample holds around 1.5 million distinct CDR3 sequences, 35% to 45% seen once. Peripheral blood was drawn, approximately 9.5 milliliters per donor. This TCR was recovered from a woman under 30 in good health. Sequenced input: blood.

CDR3 protein: CASSLDRTGGTEAFF. The CDR3, as DNA: TGTGCCAGCAGCTTAGACCGGACAGGGGGCACTGAAGCTTTCTTT. The chain uses TRBV7-9 and TRBJ1-1, with TRBD1 matching over 10 bases. Germline V CDR1 and CDR2: SEHNR, FQNEAQ (reference sequence). Trimming at V came to 1 base and at J to 4 bases, leaving 3 bases not matched to a gene. CDR3 length equals 15 residues.